The 10 T cell receptor beta chains presented below share a single source sample, sequenced in a study of identical twins. MiXCR, run by TCRdb on the 5' RACE reads, gives a single entry per CDR3 protein. The sample has around 200,000 distinct CDR3 sequences; over 8% are singletons. The sequenced material came from memory (CD45RO+) T cells sorted from blood. The source is a woman between 18 and 30 years old in good health.

This clonotype was counted many times. The chain couples TRBV4-2 to TRBJ1-2, with TRBD1 identical over 8 bases. The CDR3 covers 15 residues. Germline CDR1 and CDR2: LGHNA and YNFKEQ. V dropped 7 bases and J dropped 4; count of bases not matched to a gene: 11. In DNA, the CDR3 is TGTGCCAGCAACCTCCGGGACCAGGGGGCCTATGGCTACACCTTC. It yields the protein CASNLRDQGAYGYTF.

The chain joins TRBV11-3 to TRBJ2-3; D gene uncertain. Germline CDR1 is SGHNT and CDR2 is YENEEA. CDR3 length: 14 amino acids. Trimming pared 2 bases from V and 2 bases from J, leaving 8 bases between. The CDR3 reads CASSLIGVTDTQYF. In DNA, the CDR3 is TGTGCCAGCAGCTTAATTGGGGTCACAGATACGCAGTATTTT.

V is TRBV12-3 or TRBV12-4 and J is TRBJ1-5, with a tentative D call TRBD1 (5 bases). V was clipped by 5 bases and J by 2 bases, with 19 bases between them. The CDR3 is 17 amino acids. This chain's CDR3 is CASSQYLMGVGNQPQHF. CDR3 DNA: TGTGCCAGCAGTCAATACCTTATGGGGGTTGGCAATCAGCCCCAGCATTTT.

The CDR3 DNA follows: TGCAGTGCTAGTAAAGGCGCGGAACAAGAGACCCAGTACTTC. Its protein product is CSASKGAEQETQYF. This chain uses TRBV20-1 with TRBJ2-5; unclear D gene. This CDR3 is 14 amino acids long. Germline V lookup: CDR1 DFQATT, CDR2 SNEGSKA (reference sequence). V dropped 3 bases and J dropped 2 bases, with 13 bases sitting between them.

This clonotype was seen many times. The chain links TRBV6-4 to TRBJ2-3; TRBD1 matches at 10 bases. The V gene's germline CDR1 is MRHNA and CDR2 SNTAGT. The ends lost 2 bases at V and 4 bases at J; junction bases unmatched: 0. The CDR3 is 14 residues long. The CDR3 region is CASSDGTGADTQYF. The CDR3 region has the DNA TGTGCCAGCAGTGACGGGACAGGGGCAGATACGCAGTATTTT.

This clonotype was counted only a few times. This rearrangement joins TRBV6-2 or TRBV6-3 to TRBJ2-3; possible D gene TRBD2, 5 bases. CDR3 length equals 15 residues. Germline-derived CDR1 and CDR2 are MNHEY and SVGEGT. Trimming cost V 2 bases and J 3 bases, with 12 bases left between them. CDR3 region: CASSYGSGWTDTQYF. The CDR3 DNA reads as TGTGCCAGCAGTTACGGGAGTGGTTGGACAGATACGCAGTATTTT.

This clonotype has a handful of counts. The chain has TRBV5-1 and TRBJ1-5; D gene unclear. CDR3 size: 15 residues. Germline lookup yields CDR1 SGHRS and CDR2 YFSETQ. Trimming removed 1 base from V and 2 bases from J, with 10 bases in between. The CDR3 nucleotides are TGCGCCAGCAGCTTGCGAACGGAAGGCAATCAGCCCCAGCATTTT. Translated: CASSLRTEGNQPQHF. The entire variable domain, with the rest obtained from reference TRBV5-1 and TRBJ1-5, is as follows: KAGVTQTPRYLIKTRGQQVTLSCSPISGHRSVSWYQQTPGQGLQFLFEYFSETQRNKGNFPGRFSGRQFSNSRSEMNVSTLELGDSALYLCASSLRTEGNQPQHFGDGTRLSIL.

This clonotype has a handful of counts. The chain combines TRBV11-2 with TRBJ1-1, with 10 positions matching TRBD1. J lost 2 bases, V lost 5 bases, and 11 bases had no gene match. Germline V gene sequence: CDR1 SGHAT, CDR2 FQNNGV. There are 17 residues in the CDR3. CDR3 protein: CASSQDRGRGSNTEAFF. The CDR3 coding sequence is TGTGCCAGCAGCCAAGACAGGGGGCGAGGTAGTAACACTGAAGCTTTCTTT.

This clonotype was seen repeatedly, ten times or more. The chain joins TRBV20-1 to TRBJ2-5, with 13 bases identical to TRBD2. Germline V gives CDR1 DFQATT, CDR2 SNEGSKA (reference sequence). The CDR3 has 16 residues. Unmatched junction bases numbered 13, after V lost 6 bases and J lost 6 bases. The CDR3 region is CSALLAGGTQGKTQYF. CDR3 in DNA: TGCAGTGCCCTACTAGCGGGGGGGACACAGGGGAAGACCCAGTACTTC.

This clonotype was detected ten times or more. The gene calls are TRBV9 and TRBJ2-5, with D possibly called TRBD1 or TRBD2 (5 bases each). Germline V lookup: CDR1 SGDLS, CDR2 YYNGEE. This CDR3 region has 14 residues. V was clipped by 4 bases and J by 10 bases, with 20 bases between them. The CDR3 is CASSPTGTGIGQYF. The CDR3 nucleotides are TGTGCCAGCAGCCCTACCGGGACGGGTATCGGCCAGTACTTC.